The 15 T cell receptor beta chains given below trace back to one sample, sequenced in a study of cytomegalovirus exposure and HLA in healthy donors. Both 60 Vbeta primers and 13 Jbeta primers went into the PCR. Here immunoSEQ multiplex PCR was the method, and the copy in TCRdb shows in-frame clones only, minus some. Here the sample table reports under 100,000 clones. Sequencing was carried out using PBMCs. These receptors all come from a man aged 25-45 years in good health and CMV-seronegative.

The CDR3 is CSVDPGWSSYNEQFF. The CDR3, as DNA: TGCAGCGTTGACCCCGGGTGGAGCTCCTACAATGAGCAGTTCTTC. This chain uses TRBV29-1 with TRBJ2-1; D is unresolved. Looked up from germline, CDR1 is SQVTM and CDR2 is ANQGSEA. This CDR3 is built from 15 residues. The V end was cut by 3 bases, the J end by 0 bases, with 12 bases between.

The V gene is TRBV5-4, the J gene TRBJ2-7; D may be TRBD2 (7 bases). V shed 2 bases and J shed 2 bases, with 14 bases lying between them. The CDR3 loop spans 15 amino acids. CDR1 SGHNT and CDR2 YYREEE come from the germline V gene (reference sequence). The CDR3 loop is CASSLRGRGTYEQYF. In DNA form, the CDR3 reads TGTGCCAGCAGCTTAAGGGGGAGGGGGACCTACGAGCAGTACTTC.

V and J are TRBV18 and TRBJ1-5; D may be TRBD1 (5 bases). The CDR3 length is 16 residues. V was clipped by 2 bases and J by 1 base, with 12 bases between them. The V gene's germline CDR1 is KGHSH and CDR2 LQKENI. CDR3 DNA: TGTGCCAGCTCACCAACGACTTCAGGGAGCAATCAGCCCCAGCATTTT. It translates to CASSPTTSGSNQPQHF.

The chain employs TRBV19 and TRBJ1-1, with a tentative D call TRBD1 (5 bases). Trimming pared 8 bases from V and 4 bases from J, leaving 20 bases between. Germline V lookup: CDR1 LNHDA, CDR2 SQIVND (reference sequence). This CDR3 has 15 amino acids. The CDR3 region is CASDRVRGTGTEAFF. The CDR3, as DNA: TGTGCCAGTGATAGGGTGCGGGGAACAGGCACTGAAGCTTTCTTT. Variable domain in full (rest from reference TRBV19 and TRBJ1-1): DGGITQSPKYLFRKEGQNVTLSCEQNLNHDAMYWYRQDPGQGLRLIYYSQIVNDFQKGDIAEGYSVSREKKESFPLTVTSAQKNPTAFYLCASDRVRGTGTEAFFGQGTRLTVV.

The chain has TRBV6-5 and TRBJ2-7, with D perhaps TRBD2 (6 bases). V was shortened by 6 bases and J by 7 bases, with 13 bases between the two germline ends. The germline V gene has CDR1 MNHEY and CDR2 SVGAGI. This CDR3 is 12 amino acids long. The CDR3 DNA reads as TGTGCCAGCAGCCCCCCAGGAGGGGAGCAGTACTTC. Translated, it gives CASSPPGGEQYF.

The chain joins TRBV7-9 to TRBJ1-5, with 7 bases identical to TRBD1. The germline V gene encodes CDR1 SEHNR and CDR2 FQNEAQ (reference sequence). The length of the CDR3 is 15 residues. V lost 5 bases and J lost 5; bases outside the gene matches: 9. The CDR3 DNA reads TGTGCCAGCAGCCCCCAGGGGGGCGGTTATCAGCCCCAGCATTTT. Protein product: CASSPQGGGYQPQHF.

This chain connects TRBV7-6 to TRBJ1-2; D is undetermined. The V end lost 1 base, the J end lost 2 bases, and 5 bases lay between the germline ends. The germline CDR1 and CDR2 sequences are SGHVS and FNYEAQ. This CDR3 is built from 13 residues. The CDR3 nucleotides read TGTGCCAGCAGCTTAGGGCGGAACTATGGCTACACCTTC. The encoded protein is CASSLGRNYGYTF.

CDR3 sequence (DNA): TGTGCCATCAGTGAGGGGGGTAGGGGAGGTACCTACGAGCAGTACTTC. This encodes CAISEGGRGGTYEQYF. The chain is built from TRBV10-3 and TRBJ2-7; possibly TRBD2 for D (6 bases). The germline CDR1 and CDR2 sequences are ENHRY and SYGVKD. V gave up 2 bases and J gave up 2 bases, with 16 bases separating them. The CDR3 sequence is 16 residues long.

This chain links TRBV7-9 with TRBJ1-1; possibly TRBD1 for D (6 bases). The CDR3 length is 15 residues. Germline lookup yields CDR1 SEHNR and CDR2 FQNEAQ (reference sequence). The V end was cut by 7 bases, the J end by 0 bases, with 15 bases between. DNA for the CDR3: TGTGCCAGCAACCTAGACAGGTTCATGAACACTGAAGCTTTCTTT. Protein product: CASNLDRFMNTEAFF.

The chain joins TRBV11-3 to TRBJ2-3; TRBD1 is a possible D gene (6 bases). Trimming took off 0 bases at V and 5 bases at J, with 15 bases between the two ends. The germline V gene encodes CDR1 SGHNT and CDR2 YENEEA. This CDR3 spans 16 amino acids. The CDR3 DNA follows: TGTGCCAGCAGCTTAGATGCATCAGGGGCCATAGATACGCAGTATTTT. Amino acids: CASSLDASGAIDTQYF.

V is TRBV18 and J is TRBJ1-3; D possibly corresponds to TRBD1 (5 bases). This CDR3 has 17 residues. The germline V and J ends were trimmed by 6 bases and 1 base, with 19 bases remaining between them. Germline V lookup: CDR1 KGHSH, CDR2 LQKENI. The CDR3 is CASSEVRGSLSGNTIYF. CDR3 coding DNA: TGTGCCAGCTCCGAGGTACGGGGGTCGTTATCTGGAAACACCATATATTTT.

The V and J genes are TRBV6-5 and TRBJ2-3; D is possibly TRBD2 (6 bases). Trimming left V 0 bases short and J 0 bases short, with 7 bases between. This CDR3 has 15 residues. Germline V CDR1 and CDR2: MNHEY, SVGAGI. CDR3 region: CASSYSAGSTDTQYF. For the CDR3, the DNA is TGTGCCAGCAGTTACTCCGCGGGAAGCACAGATACGCAGTATTTT.

V gene TRBV6-5 combines with J gene TRBJ2-7; perhaps TRBD1 as D (5 bases). Trimming pared 6 bases from V and 3 bases from J, leaving 15 bases between. The CDR3 extends over 14 amino acids. Germline V lookup: CDR1 MNHEY, CDR2 SVGAGI. CDR3 residues: CASRPPGARYEQYF. CDR3 DNA: TGTGCCAGCAGGCCCCCTGGGGCCCGCTACGAGCAGTACTTC.

This rearrangement joins TRBV27 to TRBJ2-1, with 13 bases lining up with TRBD2. The CDR3 has 16 amino acids. The germline CDR1 and CDR2 sequences are MNHEY and SMNVEV (reference sequence). V dropped 3 bases and J dropped 6; count of bases not matched to a gene: 5. The CDR3 is CASSFMGTSGANEQFF. The CDR3 region has the DNA TGTGCCAGCAGTTTTATGGGGACTAGCGGGGCCAATGAGCAGTTCTTC.

The chain uses TRBV6-5 and TRBJ1-2; the match to TRBD1 covers 7 bases. Germline lookup yields CDR1 MNHEY and CDR2 SVGAGI. Trimming cost V 0 bases and J 8 bases; bases outside gene matches: 6. The CDR3 sequence is 14 residues long. The CDR3: CASSYSSTGVGYTF. In DNA form, the CDR3 reads TGTGCCAGCAGTTACTCGAGCACAGGGGTCGGCTACACCTTC.